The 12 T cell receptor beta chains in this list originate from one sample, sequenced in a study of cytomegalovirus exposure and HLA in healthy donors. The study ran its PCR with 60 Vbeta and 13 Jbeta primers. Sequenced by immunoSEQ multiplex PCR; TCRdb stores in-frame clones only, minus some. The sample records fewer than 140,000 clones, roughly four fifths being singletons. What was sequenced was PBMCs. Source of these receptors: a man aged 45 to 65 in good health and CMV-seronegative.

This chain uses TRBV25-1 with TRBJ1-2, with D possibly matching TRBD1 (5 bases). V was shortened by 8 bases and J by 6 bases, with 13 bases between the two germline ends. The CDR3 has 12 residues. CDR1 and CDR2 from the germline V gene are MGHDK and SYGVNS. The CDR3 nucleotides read TGTGCCAGCCAGCGGGGGGGGGATGGCTACACCTTC. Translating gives CASQRGGDGYTF.

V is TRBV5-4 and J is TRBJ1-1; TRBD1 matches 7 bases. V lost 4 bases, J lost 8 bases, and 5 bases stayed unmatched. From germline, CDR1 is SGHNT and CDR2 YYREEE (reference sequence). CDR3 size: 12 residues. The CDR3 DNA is TGTGCCAGCAGCCGACAGGGAAGGGAAGCTTTCTTT. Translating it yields CASSRQGREAFF.

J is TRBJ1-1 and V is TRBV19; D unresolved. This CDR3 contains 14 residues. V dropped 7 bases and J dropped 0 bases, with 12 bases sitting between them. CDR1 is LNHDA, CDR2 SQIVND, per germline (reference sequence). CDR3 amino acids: CASNHQQMNTEAFF. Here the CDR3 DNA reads TGTGCCAGTAATCATCAACAGATGAACACTGAAGCTTTCTTT.

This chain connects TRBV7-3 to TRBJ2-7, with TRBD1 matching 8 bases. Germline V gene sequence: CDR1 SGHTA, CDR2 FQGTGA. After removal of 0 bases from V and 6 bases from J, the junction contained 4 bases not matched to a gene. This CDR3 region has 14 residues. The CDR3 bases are TGTGCCAGCAGCTTAACGGGGGACAGGAGCGAGCAGTACTTC. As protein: CASSLTGDRSEQYF. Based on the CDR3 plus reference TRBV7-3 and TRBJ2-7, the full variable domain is GAGVSQTPSNKVTEKGKYVELRCDPISGHTALYWYRQSLGQGPEFLIYFQGTGAADDSGLPNDRFFAVRPEGSVSTLKIQRTERGDSAVYLCASSLTGDRSEQYFGPGTRLTVT.

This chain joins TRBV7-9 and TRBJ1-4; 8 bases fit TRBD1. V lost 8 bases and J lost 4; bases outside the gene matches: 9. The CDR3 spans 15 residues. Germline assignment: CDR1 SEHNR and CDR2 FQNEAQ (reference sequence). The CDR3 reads CASGPDRGFNEKLFF. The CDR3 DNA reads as TGTGCCAGCGGTCCTGACAGGGGTTTTAATGAAAAACTGTTTTTT.

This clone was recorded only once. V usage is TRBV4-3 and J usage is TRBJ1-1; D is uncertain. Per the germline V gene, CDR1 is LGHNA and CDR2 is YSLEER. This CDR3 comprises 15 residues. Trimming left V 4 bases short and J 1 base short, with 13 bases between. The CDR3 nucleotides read TGCGCCAGCAGCCCCCAAGTTCCGGGGAACACTGAAGCTTTCTTT. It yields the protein CASSPQVPGNTEAFF.

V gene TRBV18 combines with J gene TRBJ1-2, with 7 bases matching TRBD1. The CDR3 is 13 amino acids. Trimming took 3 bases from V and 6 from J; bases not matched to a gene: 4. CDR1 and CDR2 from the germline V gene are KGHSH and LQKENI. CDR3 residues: CASSPGTAHGYTF. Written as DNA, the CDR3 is TGTGCCAGCTCACCCGGGACAGCTCATGGCTACACCTTC.

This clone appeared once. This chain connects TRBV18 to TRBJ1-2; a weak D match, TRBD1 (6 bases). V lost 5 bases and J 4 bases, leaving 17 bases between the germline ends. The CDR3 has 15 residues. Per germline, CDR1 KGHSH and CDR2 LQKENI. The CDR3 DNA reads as TGTGCCAGCTCAACGAACAGGGAGTATAGCTATGGCTACACCTTC. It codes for CASSTNREYSYGYTF.

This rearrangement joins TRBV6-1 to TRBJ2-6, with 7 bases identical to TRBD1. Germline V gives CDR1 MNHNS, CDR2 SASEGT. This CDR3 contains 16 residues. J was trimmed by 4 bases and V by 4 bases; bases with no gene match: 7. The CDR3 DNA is TGTGCCAGCAGTGCTGACAGGGTATCAGGGGCCAACGTCCTGACTTTC. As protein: CASSADRVSGANVLTF.

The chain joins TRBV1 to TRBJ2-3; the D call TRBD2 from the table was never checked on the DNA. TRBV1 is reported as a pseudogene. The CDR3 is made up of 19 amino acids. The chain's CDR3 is CTSSQVVVLASGGRDTQYF. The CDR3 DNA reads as TGCACCAGCAGCCAAGTAGTAGTATTGGCTAGCGGGGGCCGAGATACGCAGTATTTT.

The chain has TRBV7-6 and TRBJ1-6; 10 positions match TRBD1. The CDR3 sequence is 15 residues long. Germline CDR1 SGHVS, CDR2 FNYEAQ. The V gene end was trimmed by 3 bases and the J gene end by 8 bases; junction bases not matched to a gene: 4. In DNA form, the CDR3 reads TGTGCCAGCAGCTTGGGGGACAGGGGTTATTCACCCCTCCACTTT. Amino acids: CASSLGDRGYSPLHF.

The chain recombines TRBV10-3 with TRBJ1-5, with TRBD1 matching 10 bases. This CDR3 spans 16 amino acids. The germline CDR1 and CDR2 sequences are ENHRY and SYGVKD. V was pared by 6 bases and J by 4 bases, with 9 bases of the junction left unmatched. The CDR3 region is CAISRTGTGENQPQHF. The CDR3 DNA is TGTGCCATCAGCCGTACCGGGACAGGGGAAAATCAGCCCCAGCATTTT.